This T cell receptor (beta chain) was documented in a study of CD8+CD57+ T cells in acquired aplastic anemia (dated by TCRdb to between 2018 and 2020). Background on the whole study: A mean of about 3.2 ug of DNA, ranging from about 0.2 to 27.4 ug, was extracted from sorted CD4+ and CD8+ cells. A CD8+CD57+ expansion meant a frequency higher than the mean frequency seen in healthy subjects.

Genomic DNA served as template for TCR beta VDJ combination and CDR3 sequence profiling. An Illumina HiSeq 2000 was used for TCR repertoire sequencing. The original pipeline was this. TRBV/TRBJ rearrangement plots, CDR3 size and DJ length profiles, and Simpson's diversity index were used to evaluate the repertoires. The most abundant DNA sequence in the deep sequencing data was defined as the immunodominant clone. CDR3 amino acid sequences were checked for sharing between subjects and were compared against published repertoires and the VDJdb database. The public reads were quality trimmed at Q25 with fastp and then assembled into clones with MiXCR by TCRdb, keeping productive beta chains. Rows with one shared CDR3 protein collapse into an entry with the most common genes and DNA. TCRdb, rather than the study authors, made the V and J calls. The table for this sample lists 220,000 or so distinct CDR3 sequences; less than 75% of them were counted only once. The ten largest clones represent roughly 53% of the sample.

With respect to this clonotype: There is no known antigen for this receptor. The sample holds no much larger clone one base away, and base qualities are not on file.

V and J are truncated by 2 bases and 7 bases respectively, leaving an intervening sequence of 8 bases. The CDR3 sequence holds 12 residues, the cysteine and phenylalanine included. CDR3 DNA only is kept here, 36 bases in frame from base 1. In the germline V gene, CDR1 corresponds to MNHEY and CDR2 to SVGAGI. The paper's findings and limits, for the study overall: Roughly 29 CD8+ CDR3 sequences were found to be shared between patients and controls, but these sequences appeared to be highly expressed in patients and within the immunodominant clones of the patients. Between patients and healthy controls, no significant difference in CD8+ Simpson's diversity was found (P=0.060).

The patients picked for sequencing were ones in whom flow cytometry had shown an expansion of CD8+CD57+ cells. Severe acquired aplastic anemia was diagnosed in all patients according to International Study of Aplastic Anemia and Agranulocytosis and Camitta criteria. No therapy had been received by the patients at the time of blood sampling. In the study, sorted CD4+ and CD8+ blood T cells from patients with severe aplastic anemia and from healthy subjects underwent deep sequencing of TCR repertoires. In the USA, patient enrollment took place under clinicaltrials.gov protocols 00001620, 01623167, 00001397, 00071045, 00081523 and 00961064. Ficoll-Paque density gradient centrifugation was used to isolate peripheral blood mononuclear cells. CD4+ and CD8+ T cells were sorted by FACS or magnetic beads before DNA extraction.

The origin of this receptor is a human donor with aplastic anemia. The chain employs TRBV6-5 and TRBJ1-1; the D segment cannot be called with confidence. Sequencing was carried out using sorted CD4+, CD8+, or CD8+CD57+ T cells (not recorded which) from PBMCs. The nucleotide sequence is TGTGCCAGCAGTTACGGTGGGCATGAAGCTTTCTTT. Its protein product is CASSYGGHEAFF.